This T cell receptor (beta chain) came from a study of blood T cells in healthy people across ages. Study context: The capture of about one barcoded beta molecule per two T cells was achieved by template switching.

Regarding this clonotype: Its antigen is not known.

General study results and limits: Diversity estimated from one million T cells was considered an underestimate. The lack of PBMC sorting stopped any conclusive naive versus antigen-experienced comparison.

Germline lookup yields CDR1 SGHRS and CDR2 YFSETQ. With V trimmed by 4 bases and J by 7 bases, 9 bases remained unmatched. The CDR3 is 14 amino acids. The authors ran a second PCR of about 6 to 12 cycles using a sample-barcoded 5' primer and a J-beta primer mix. One entry per CDR3 protein results from TCRdb running MiXCR on the 5' RACE reads. The table includes 550,000 to 600,000 distinct CDR3 sequences, around half detected once. Sequenced input: blood. The clonotype comes from an elderly man in good health. The gene calls are TRBV5-1 and TRBJ1-2, with 8 bases fitting TRBD1. The CDR3 sequence: CASSPRTGNRGYTF. The CDR3 region has the DNA TGCGCCAGCAGCCCCCGGACAGGGAACCGTGGCTACACCTTC.